This T cell receptor beta chain stems from a study of human T cells and chemical hapten exposure. Study information: Patch testing was performed with 0.01% DPC on the upper back, with reading at 6 days. Women made up most patients, who had alopecia areata, totalis or universalis.

Using its own MiXCR run on the RACE reads, TCRdb lists one record per CDR3 protein. This table has 190,000 or so distinct CDR3 sequences, 30% appearing once. Germline V gene lookup returns CDR1 SQVTM and CDR2 ANQGSEA. This CDR3 is 15 amino acids long. V gave up 4 bases and J gave up 0 bases; unmatched junction bases: 8. The time point here: pre-sensitization, week 0. Indicated treatment: therapeutic diphenylcyclopropenone sensitization with weekly scalp DPC. The receptor was derived from a woman aged 30 to 39 with alopecia areata. Some clones in this sample may be carry-over from other donors' samples. The V and J genes are TRBV29-1 and TRBJ2-5; 7 nucleotides agree with TRBD2. The sequenced sample was whole blood, obtained in connection with sensitization to the hapten diphenylcyclopropenone (DPC). The CDR3 DNA reads as TGCAGCGTTGTGGGATCTAGCGGAAACCAAGAGACCCAGTACTTC. Its translation: CSVVGSSGNQETQYF.